Presented here are 14 T cell receptor beta chains from one specimen sequenced in a study of tumor-infiltrating lymphocytes in primary liver carcinoma. A constant-region primer served to make TCR beta cDNA from about 500 ng total RNA. Generation of the TCR beta libraries relied on three nested multiplex PCR rounds using slightly modified ARM-PCR. Two initial PCR rounds of about 11 cycles each paired TRBV1-TRBV30 forward primers with a C-beta reverse primer. Each CDR3 protein is one row after TCRdb ran MiXCR on the multiplex PCR reads. Among about 110,000 distinct CDR3 sequences listed, around two thirds were seen once. Unsorted bulk tissue of about 19-33 mg yielded co-extracted RNA and DNA. The sample taken for sequencing was liver tumor tissue from sampling region 1. The sample's subset: tumor region T1, superior pole. These TCRs come from a woman aged 60-75 years with primary liver carcinoma and hepatitis B virus infection.

Turning to this clonotype: One junction end does not reproduce the germline sequence, and a read error may be involved. The chain carries TRBV11-3 and TRBJ2-7, with TRBD2 matching over 11 bases. Per the germline V gene, CDR1 is SGHNT and CDR2 is YENEEA. The length of the CDR3 is 15 residues. The DNA for the CDR3 is TGTGGCAGCAGGCCCTCCGGGACTAGCGGTGGAGAGCAGTACTTC. Protein sequence: CGSRPSGTSGGEQYF.

Regarding this clonotype: The junction departs from the called germline gene at one end, perhaps through a read error. The chain joins TRBV4-2 to TRBJ1-2; perhaps TRBD1 as D (6 bases). Germline V gene sequence: CDR1 LGHNA, CDR2 YNFKEQ. This CDR3 has 15 residues. In DNA, the CDR3 is TGTGCCAGCAGCCAAGATTTGTCCAGGGGCTATGGCTACGCATTC. Residues: CASSQDLSRGYGYAF.

This clonotype was seen many times. This chain connects TRBV7-8 to TRBJ2-3; TRBD2 aligns across 15 bases. This CDR3 spans 23 amino acids. V lost 5 bases, J lost 0 bases, and 21 bases stayed unmatched. Germline CDR1 reads SGHVS; CDR2 reads FQNEAQ. In DNA, the CDR3 is TGTGCCAGCAGCCGCGGGACTAGCGGGAGGTGGGCGCGGATTACCGTTAGCACAGATACGCAGTATTTT. Its translation: CASSRGTSGRWARITVSTDTQYF.

The gene calls are TRBV28 and TRBJ2-2, with TRBD2 matching over 7 bases. The CDR3 length is 15 residues. Germline lookup yields CDR1 MDHEN and CDR2 SYDVKM. The trim removed 2 bases at V and 7 bases at J, leaving 7 bases unmatched. The CDR3 coding sequence is TGTGCCAGCAGTTTAAGAGGACTAGGAGGCGGGGAGCTGTTTTTT. Translated, it gives CASSLRGLGGGELFF. The variable domain in full, with the rest retrieved from reference TRBV28 and TRBJ2-2, is DVKVTQSSRYLVKRTGEKVFLECVQDMDHENMFWYRQDPGLGLRLIYFSYDVKMKEKGDIPEGYSVSREKKERFSLILESASTNQTSMYLCASSLRGLGGGELFFGEGSRLTVL.

In regard to this clonotype: This may be a read error: a much more frequent sequence differs by one nucleotide. This chain uses TRBV6-6 with TRBJ1-3; the D gene is possibly TRBD1 (6 bases). The CDR3 contains 15 residues. The germline gives CDR1 MNHNY, CDR2 SVGAGI (reference sequence). The CDR3 region is CTSSYSSGAGNTIYF. The DNA for the CDR3 is TGTACCAGCAGTTACTCATCAGGGGCTGGAAACACCATATATTTT.

A note on this clonotype: The CDR3 carries no conserved terminal phenylalanine or tryptophan, so it likely arises from a read error. This CDR3 is CASSSADGGNNQPQYS. CDR3 coding DNA: TGTGCCAGCAGCTCGGCCGACGGGGGGAACAATCAGCCCCAGTATTCT. The chain is built from TRBV5-6 and TRBJ1-5; 7 bases map to TRBD2. The closer fit of TRBJ2-3 to the DNA end suggests the J call may be wrong. CDR3 length: 16 residues. Germline CDR1 is SGHDT and CDR2 is YYEEEE.

A single count supports this clonotype. This sequence may be a read error, since a much larger clone differs from it by one base. V is TRBV28 and J is TRBJ2-3; D may be TRBD2 (6 bases). Germline V CDR1 and CDR2: MDHEN, SYDVKM. This CDR3 contains 14 residues. Trimming shortened V by 4 bases and J by 8 bases, and 16 bases separated the two germline ends. CDR3 sequence reads: CASSSGLPGATQYF. The CDR3 coding sequence is TGTGCCAGCAGTTCCGGACTACCGGGAGCTACGCAGTATTTT.

This clonotype was recorded many times. J is TRBJ2-7 and V is TRBV6-2 or TRBV6-3; 10 bases line up with TRBD2. The CDR3 covers 19 residues. The ends lost 2 bases at V and 3 bases at J; junction bases unmatched: 16. Germline CDR1 is MNHEY and CDR2 is SVGEGT. CDR3 residues: CASSYATSGPHLGGYEQYF. CDR3 nucleotides: TGTGCCAGCAGTTACGCGACTAGCGGGCCCCATTTAGGTGGCTACGAGCAGTACTTC.

On this clonotype itself: A much larger clone lies a single base off, so this may be a read error. The chain carries TRBV4-1 and TRBJ2-2; TRBD1 matches 7 bases. Trimming removed 4 bases from V and 7 bases from J; junction bases left unmatched: 12. This CDR3 region has 16 residues. In germline, CDR1 is MGHRA, CDR2 YSYEKL. CDR3 in amino acids: CASSPRGWPKGGELFF. The CDR3 DNA is TGCGCCAGCAGCCCCAGGGGGTGGCCGAAGGGCGGGGAGCTGTTTTTT.

Comments on this clonotype: The germline gene is not matched at one end of the junction; a read error may be the cause. This chain joins TRBV5-8 and TRBJ1-5; D is perhaps TRBD1 (6 bases). The CDR3 totals 14 residues. CDR1 SGHTS and CDR2 YDEGEE come from the germline V gene. The CDR3 spells CASSWNRVNQTQHF. The CDR3 DNA follows: TGTGCCAGCAGCTGGAACAGGGTAAATCAGACCCAGCATTTT.

Remarks on this clonotype: At one end the junction does not follow the germline gene, possibly because of a read error. The CDR3 region has the DNA TGTGCCATCAGTGACTCTAGCGGGAAGGGAACAGATACGCAGTATTTT. Translation: CAISDSSGKGTDTQYF. The V call is TRBV6-4, the J call TRBJ2-3, with 9 bases aligning to TRBD2. Germline loops: CDR1 MRHNA, CDR2 SNTAGT. The CDR3 covers 16 residues.

Remarks on this clonotype: A much bigger clone sits one base away, suggesting this may be a read error. The chain employs TRBV29-1 and TRBJ1-2; D gene unclear. The germline CDR1 and CDR2 sequences are SQVTM and ANQGSEA. Trimming shortened V by 3 bases and J by 4 bases, and 9 bases separated the two germline ends. The CDR3 is made up of 12 amino acids. The DNA for the CDR3 is TGCAGCGTTGAGGGCAGTCTCTATGGCTACACCTTC. This translates into CSVEGSLYGYTF. The entire variable domain, with the rest obtained from reference TRBV29-1 and TRBJ1-2, is as follows: SAVISQKPSRDICQRGTSLTIQCQVDSQVTMMFWYRQQPGQSLTLIATANQGSEATYESGFVIDKFPISRPNLTFSTLTVSNMSPEDSSIYLCSVEGSLYGYTFGSGTRLTVV.

This clonotype has only one observation. V is TRBV11-2 and J is TRBJ1-6; perhaps TRBD1 as D (5 bases). This CDR3 is 14 amino acids long. CDR1 is SGHAT, CDR2 FQNNGV, per germline. Deletions cut 5 bases from V and 14 bases from J, with 19 bases between. The CDR3: CASSPDSGGSTLHF. Written as DNA, the CDR3 is TGTGCCAGCAGCCCTGACAGTGGAGGCTCAACCCTCCACTTT.

This clonotype appeared a few times. In this CDR3 the conserved last residue, phenylalanine or tryptophan, is missing, so a read error is likely. The V call is TRBV11-3, the J call TRBJ2-1; perhaps TRBD2 as D (6 bases). The V and J ends lost 9 bases and 3 bases respectively, with 12 bases between them. The CDR3 extends over 13 amino acids. Germline V gene data show CDR1 as SGHNT and CDR2 as YENEEA. CDR3 in amino acids: CARSVGGYNEQFL. The CDR3 DNA reads TGTGCCAGGAGTGTCGGGGGCTACAATGAGCAGTTCCTC.